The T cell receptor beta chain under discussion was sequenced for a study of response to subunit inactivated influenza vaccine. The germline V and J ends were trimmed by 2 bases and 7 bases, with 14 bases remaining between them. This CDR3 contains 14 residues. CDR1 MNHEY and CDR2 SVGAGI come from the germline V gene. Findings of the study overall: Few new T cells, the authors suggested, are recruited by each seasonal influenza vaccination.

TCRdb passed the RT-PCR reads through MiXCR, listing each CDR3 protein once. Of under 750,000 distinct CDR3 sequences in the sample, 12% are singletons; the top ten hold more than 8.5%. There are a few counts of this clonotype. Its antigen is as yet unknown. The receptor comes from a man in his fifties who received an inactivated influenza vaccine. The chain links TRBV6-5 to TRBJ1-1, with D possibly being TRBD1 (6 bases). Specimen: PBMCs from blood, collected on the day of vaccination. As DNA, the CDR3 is TGTGCCAGCAGTTACGGGAGGAGGGGGGGTGAAGCTTTCTTT. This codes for CASSYGRRGGEAFF.